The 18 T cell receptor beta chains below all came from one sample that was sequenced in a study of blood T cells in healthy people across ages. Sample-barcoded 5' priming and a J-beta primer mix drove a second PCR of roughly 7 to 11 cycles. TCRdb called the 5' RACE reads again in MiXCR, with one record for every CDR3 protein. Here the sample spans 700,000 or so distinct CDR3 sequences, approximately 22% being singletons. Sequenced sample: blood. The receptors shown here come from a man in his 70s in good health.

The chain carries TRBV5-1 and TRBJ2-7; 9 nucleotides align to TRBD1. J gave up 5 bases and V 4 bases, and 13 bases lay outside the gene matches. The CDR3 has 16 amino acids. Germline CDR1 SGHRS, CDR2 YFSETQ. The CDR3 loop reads CASSLYTGGAPNEQYF. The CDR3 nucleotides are TGCGCCAGCAGCCTATACACAGGGGGCGCTCCCAACGAGCAGTACTTC.

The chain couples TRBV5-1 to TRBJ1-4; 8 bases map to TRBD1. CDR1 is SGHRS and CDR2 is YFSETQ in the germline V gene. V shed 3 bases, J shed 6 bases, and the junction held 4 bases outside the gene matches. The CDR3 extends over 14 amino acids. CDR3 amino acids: CASSSRDRHEKLFF. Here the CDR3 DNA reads TGCGCCAGCAGCTCCCGGGACAGGCATGAAAAACTGTTTTTT.

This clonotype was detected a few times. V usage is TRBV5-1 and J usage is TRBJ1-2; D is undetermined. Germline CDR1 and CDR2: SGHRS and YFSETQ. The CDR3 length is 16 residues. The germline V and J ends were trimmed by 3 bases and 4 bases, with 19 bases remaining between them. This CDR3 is CASSWDPSGSGYGYTF. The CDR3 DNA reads TGCGCCAGCAGCTGGGATCCCTCTGGTTCCGGCTATGGCTACACCTTC.

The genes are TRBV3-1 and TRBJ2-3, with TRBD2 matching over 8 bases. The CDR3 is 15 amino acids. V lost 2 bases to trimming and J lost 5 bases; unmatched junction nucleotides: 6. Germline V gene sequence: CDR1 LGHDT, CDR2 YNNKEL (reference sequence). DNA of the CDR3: TGTGCCAGCAGCCAACGGACTAGCTCGAGAGATACGCAGTATTTT. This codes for CASSQRTSSRDTQYF.

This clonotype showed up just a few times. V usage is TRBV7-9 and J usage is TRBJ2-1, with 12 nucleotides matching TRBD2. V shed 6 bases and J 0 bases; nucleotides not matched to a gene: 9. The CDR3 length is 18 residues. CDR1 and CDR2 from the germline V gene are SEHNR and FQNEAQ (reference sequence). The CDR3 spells CASSRLAGGVSSYNEQFF. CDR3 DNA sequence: TGTGCCAGCAGTCGGCTAGCGGGAGGGGTTAGCTCCTACAATGAGCAGTTCTTC.

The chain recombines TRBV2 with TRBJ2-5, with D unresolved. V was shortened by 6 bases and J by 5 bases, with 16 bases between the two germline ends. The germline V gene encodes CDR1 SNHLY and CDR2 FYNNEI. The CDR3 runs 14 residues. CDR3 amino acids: CASRPIFTSETQYF. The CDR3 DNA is TGTGCCAGCAGACCCATATTTACGTCGGAGACCCAGTACTTC.

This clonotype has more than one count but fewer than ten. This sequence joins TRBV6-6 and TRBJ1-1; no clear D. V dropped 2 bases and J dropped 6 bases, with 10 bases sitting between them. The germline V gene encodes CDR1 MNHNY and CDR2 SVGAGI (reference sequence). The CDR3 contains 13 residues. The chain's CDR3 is CASSYAVTAEAFF. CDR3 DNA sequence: TGTGCCAGCAGTTACGCGGTAACGGCTGAAGCTTTCTTT.

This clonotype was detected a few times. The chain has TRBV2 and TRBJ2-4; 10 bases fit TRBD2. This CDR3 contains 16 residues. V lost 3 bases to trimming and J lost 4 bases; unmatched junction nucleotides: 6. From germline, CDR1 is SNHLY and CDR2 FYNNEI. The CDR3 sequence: CASSDPGLARKNIQYF. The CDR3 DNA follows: TGTGCCAGCAGTGACCCGGGACTAGCGAGGAAAAACATTCAGTACTTC.

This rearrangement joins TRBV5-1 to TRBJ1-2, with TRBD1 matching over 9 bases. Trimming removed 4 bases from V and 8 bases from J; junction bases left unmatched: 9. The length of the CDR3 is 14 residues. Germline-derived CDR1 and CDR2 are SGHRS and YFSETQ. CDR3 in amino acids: CASSLEPGQGGYTF. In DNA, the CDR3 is TGCGCCAGCAGCCTGGAACCGGGACAGGGCGGCTACACCTTC.

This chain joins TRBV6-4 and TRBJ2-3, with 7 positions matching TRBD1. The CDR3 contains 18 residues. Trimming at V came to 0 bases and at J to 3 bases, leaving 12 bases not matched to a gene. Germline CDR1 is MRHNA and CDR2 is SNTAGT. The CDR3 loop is CASSDSRKQGFFTDTQYF. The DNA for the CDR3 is TGTGCCAGCAGTGACTCGAGGAAACAGGGGTTCTTTACAGATACGCAGTATTTT.

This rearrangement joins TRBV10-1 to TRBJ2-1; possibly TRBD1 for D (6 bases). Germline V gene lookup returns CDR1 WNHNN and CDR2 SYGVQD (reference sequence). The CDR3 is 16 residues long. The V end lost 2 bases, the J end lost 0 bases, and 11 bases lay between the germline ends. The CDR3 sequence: CASSELQGISYNEQFF. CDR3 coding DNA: TGCGCCAGCAGTGAGCTACAGGGAATCTCCTACAATGAGCAGTTCTTC.

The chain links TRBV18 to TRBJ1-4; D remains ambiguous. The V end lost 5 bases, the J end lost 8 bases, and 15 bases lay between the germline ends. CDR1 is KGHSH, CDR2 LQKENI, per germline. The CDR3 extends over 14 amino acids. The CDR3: CASSVSSSREKLFF. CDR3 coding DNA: TGTGCCAGCTCAGTCTCCAGCTCGAGGGAAAAACTGTTTTTT.

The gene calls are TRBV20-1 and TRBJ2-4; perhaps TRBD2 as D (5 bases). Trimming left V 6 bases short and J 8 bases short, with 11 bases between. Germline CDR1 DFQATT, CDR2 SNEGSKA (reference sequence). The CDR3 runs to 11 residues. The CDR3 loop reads CSATLVDIQYF. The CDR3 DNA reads TGCAGTGCGACACTAGTAGACATTCAGTACTTC.

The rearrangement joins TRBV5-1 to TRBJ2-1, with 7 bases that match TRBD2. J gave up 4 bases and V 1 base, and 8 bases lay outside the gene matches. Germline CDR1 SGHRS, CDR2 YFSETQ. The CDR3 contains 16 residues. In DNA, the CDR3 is TGCGCCAGCAGCTTGCGAGCTAGCGGACAATACAATGAGCAGTTCTTC. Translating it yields CASSLRASGQYNEQFF.

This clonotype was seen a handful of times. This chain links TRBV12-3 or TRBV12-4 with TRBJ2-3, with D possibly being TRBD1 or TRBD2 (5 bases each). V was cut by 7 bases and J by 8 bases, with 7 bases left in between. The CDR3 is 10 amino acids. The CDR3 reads CASTGGTQYF. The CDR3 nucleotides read TGTGCCAGCACTGGGGGTACGCAGTATTTT.

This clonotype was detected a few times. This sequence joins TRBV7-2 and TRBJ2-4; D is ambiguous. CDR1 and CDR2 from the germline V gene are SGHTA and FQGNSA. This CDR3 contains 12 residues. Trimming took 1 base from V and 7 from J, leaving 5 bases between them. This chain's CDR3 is CASSLVGNIQYF. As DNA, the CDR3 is TGTGCCAGCAGCTTAGTCGGTAACATTCAGTACTTC.

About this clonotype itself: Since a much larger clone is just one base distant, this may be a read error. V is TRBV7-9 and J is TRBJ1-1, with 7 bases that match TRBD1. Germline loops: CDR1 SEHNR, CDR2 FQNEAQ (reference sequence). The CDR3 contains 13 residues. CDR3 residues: CPSSSTGSSLAFF. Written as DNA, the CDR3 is TGTCCCAGCAGCTCGACAGGGTCCTCCTTAGCTTTCTTT.

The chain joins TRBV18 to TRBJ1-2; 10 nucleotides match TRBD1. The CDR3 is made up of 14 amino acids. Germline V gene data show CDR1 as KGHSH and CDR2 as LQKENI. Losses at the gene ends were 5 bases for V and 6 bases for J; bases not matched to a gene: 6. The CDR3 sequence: CASSYSGQGDGYTF. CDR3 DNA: TGTGCCAGCTCATACAGTGGACAGGGGGATGGCTACACCTTC.